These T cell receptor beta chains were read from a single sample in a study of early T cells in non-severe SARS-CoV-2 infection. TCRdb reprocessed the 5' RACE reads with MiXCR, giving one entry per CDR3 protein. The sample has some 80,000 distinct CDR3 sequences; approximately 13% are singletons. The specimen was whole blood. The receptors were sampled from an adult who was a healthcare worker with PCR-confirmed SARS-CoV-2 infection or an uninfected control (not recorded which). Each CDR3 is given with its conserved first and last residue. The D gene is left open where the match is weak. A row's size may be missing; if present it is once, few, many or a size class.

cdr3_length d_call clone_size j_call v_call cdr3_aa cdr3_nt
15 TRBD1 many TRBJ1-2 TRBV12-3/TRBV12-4 CASSSRTGLSYGYTF TGTGCCAGCAGTAGTAGGACAGGCCTCTCCTATGGCTACACCTTC
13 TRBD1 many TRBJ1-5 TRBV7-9 CASSRQGNQPQHF TGTGCCAGCAGCCGACAGGGGAATCAGCCCCAGCATTTT
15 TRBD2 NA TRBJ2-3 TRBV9 CASSVAGAGPDTQYF TGTGCCAGCAGCGTAGCAGGAGCGGGGCCAGATACGCAGTATTTT
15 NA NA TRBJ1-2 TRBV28 CASSSPVVRIYGYTF TGTGCCAGCAGCTCCCCAGTTGTGCGGATTTATGGCTACACCTTC
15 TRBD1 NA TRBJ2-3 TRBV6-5 CASSHLQGPSDTQYF TGTGCCAGCAGCCACTTACAGGGGCCGTCAGATACGCAGTATTTT
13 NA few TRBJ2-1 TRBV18 CASSPPGIYEQFF TGTGCCAGCTCACCCCCCGGGATCTATGAGCAGTTCTTC
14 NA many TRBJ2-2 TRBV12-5 CASGGLGNTGELFF TGTGCTAGTGGTGGGTTGGGGAACACCGGGGAGCTGTTTTTT
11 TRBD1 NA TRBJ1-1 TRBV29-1 CSVGAGGIGFF TGCAGCGTTGGGGCAGGGGGGATCGGATTCTTT
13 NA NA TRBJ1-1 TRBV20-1 CSVPAPQNTEAFF TGCAGTGTCCCCGCGCCCCAGAACACTGAAGCTTTCTTT
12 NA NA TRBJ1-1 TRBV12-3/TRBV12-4 CASSRPLSGSFF TGTGCCAGCAGTAGGCCCCTAAGCGGGTCTTTCTTT
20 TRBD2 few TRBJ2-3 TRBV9 CASSVVASGGHGPGTDTQYF TGTGCCAGCAGCGTAGTGGCTAGCGGGGGGCATGGGCCCGGCACAGATACGCAGTATTTT
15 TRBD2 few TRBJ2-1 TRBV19 CASSASGGPYNEQFF TGTGCCAGTAGTGCAAGCGGGGGTCCATACAATGAGCAGTTCTTC
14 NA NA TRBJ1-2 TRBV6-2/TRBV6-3 CASKTDISNYGYTF TGTGCCAGCAAAACGGACATCTCTAACTATGGCTACACCTTC
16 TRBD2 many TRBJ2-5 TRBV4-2 CASSPTSGPHQETQYF TGTGCCAGCAGCCCAACTAGCGGCCCTCACCAAGAGACCCAGTACTTC
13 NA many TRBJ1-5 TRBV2 CASTTGPNQPQHF TGTGCCAGCACCACAGGACCCAATCAGCCCCAGCATTTT
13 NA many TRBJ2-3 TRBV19 CASTRASTDTQYF TGTGCCAGTACCAGGGCTAGCACAGATACGCAGTATTTT
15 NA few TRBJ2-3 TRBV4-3 CASSQDGRNTDTQYF TGCGCCAGCAGCCAAGATGGCAGGAACACAGATACGCAGTATTTT
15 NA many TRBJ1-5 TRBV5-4 CASSYGGAGAQPQHF TGTGCCAGCAGCTACGGAGGAGCTGGGGCTCAGCCCCAGCATTTT
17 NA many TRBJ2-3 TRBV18 CASSPRPGGAGADTQYF TGTGCCAGCTCACCAAGGCCCGGGGGCGCGGGAGCAGATACGCAGTATTTT
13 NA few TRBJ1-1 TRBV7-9 CASSSGQNTEAFF TGTGCCAGCAGCTCTGGACAGAACACTGAAGCTTTCTTT
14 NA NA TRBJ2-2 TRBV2 CASSEDRLAGELFF TGTGCCAGCAGTGAAGATAGACTTGCCGGGGAGCTGTTTTTT
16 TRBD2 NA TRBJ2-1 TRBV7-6 CASSLAVAGGPNEQFF TGTGCCAGCAGCTTAGCGGTGGCGGGGGGGCCGAATGAGCAGTTCTTC
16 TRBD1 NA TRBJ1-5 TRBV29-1 CSVVFRDRGSDQPQHF TGCAGCGTTGTCTTTCGCGACAGGGGGTCGGATCAGCCCCAGCATTTT
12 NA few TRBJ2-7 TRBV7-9 CASSWDDYEQYF TGTGCCAGCAGCTGGGACGACTACGAGCAGTACTTC
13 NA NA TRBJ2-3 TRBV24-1 CATSDDSLGTQYF TGTGCCACCAGTGATGACTCCCTCGGTACGCAGTATTTT
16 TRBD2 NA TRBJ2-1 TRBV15 CATSRVSAGGYNEQFF TGTGCCACCAGCAGAGTCTCAGCGGGGGGTTACAATGAGCAGTTCTTC
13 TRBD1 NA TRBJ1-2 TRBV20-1 CSAWTGDGNGYTF TGCAGTGCATGGACAGGCGACGGGAATGGCTACACCTTC
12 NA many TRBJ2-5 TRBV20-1 CSARTSLETQYF TGCAGTGCTAGAACTAGCTTGGAGACCCAGTACTTC
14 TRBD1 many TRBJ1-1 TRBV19 CASSGQGAATEAFF TGTGCCAGTAGTGGACAGGGAGCGGCCACTGAAGCTTTCTTT
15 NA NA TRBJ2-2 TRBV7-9 CASKSQRGETGELFF TGTGCCAGCAAATCCCAGAGGGGCGAGACCGGGGAGCTGTTTTTT
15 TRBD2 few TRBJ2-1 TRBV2 CASSRLAEIDNEQFF TGTGCCAGCAGTCGGCTAGCGGAGATCGACAATGAGCAGTTCTTC
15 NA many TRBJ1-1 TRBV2 CASSTGLGTDTEAFF TGTGCCAGCAGTACCGGGTTGGGAACCGACACTGAAGCTTTCTTT
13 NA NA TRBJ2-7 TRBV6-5 CASKGSGTYEQYF TGTGCCAGCAAGGGAAGTGGTACCTACGAGCAGTACTTC
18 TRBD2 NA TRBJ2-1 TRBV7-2 CASSSGTSGGATYNEQFF TGTGCCAGCAGCAGCGGGACTAGCGGGGGGGCGACCTACAATGAGCAGTTCTTC
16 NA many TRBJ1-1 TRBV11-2 CASSLGLIRGRTEAFF TGTGCCAGCAGCTTAGGACTGATTAGGGGTCGGACTGAAGCTTTCTTT